Presented here are 26 T cell receptor beta chains from one specimen sequenced in a study of cytomegalovirus exposure and HLA in healthy donors. The study ran its PCR with 60 Vbeta and 13 Jbeta primers. Assay: immunoSEQ multiplex PCR; the TCRdb copy retains only in-frame clones and omits some. Of roughly 130,000 clones in the sample, 8.5% to 10% were seen once. The sequenced sample was PBMCs. These TCRs come from a man in his forties in good health and CMV-seronegative.

With regard to this clone: One end of the junction does not line up with germline, which may come from a read error. The chain uses TRBV14 and TRBJ2-7, with D unclear. This CDR3 comprises 13 residues. The germline V gene has CDR1 SGHDN and CDR2 FVKESK. Written as DNA, the CDR3 is TGTGCCAGTAGCCAAACTGGCTCCTACGAGCAGTACTTC. The encoded protein is CASSQTGSYEQYF.

This clone was observed a few times. The chain carries TRBV4-1 and TRBJ1-3, with a tentative D call TRBD1 (5 bases). Germline V lookup: CDR1 MGHRA, CDR2 YSYEKL. The ends were cut back, 2 bases at V and 0 bases at J, with 5 bases in the middle. The CDR3 has 14 amino acids. The CDR3 is CASSQQGSGNTIYF. CDR3 nucleotide sequence: TGCGCCAGCAGCCAACAGGGCTCTGGAAACACCATATATTTT.

This clone was seen a few times. DNA of the CDR3: TGTGCCAGCAAGTGGATAACTAGCGGATACAATGAGCAGTTCTTC. Amino acid sequence: CASKWITSGYNEQFF. V usage is TRBV27 and J usage is TRBJ2-1, with 8 bases matching TRBD2. V lost 7 bases to trimming and J lost 4 bases; unmatched junction nucleotides: 9. The CDR3 is 15 amino acids. Germline CDR1 reads MNHEY; CDR2 reads SMNVEV (reference sequence).

This clone occurred a few times. This chain connects TRBV5-1 to TRBJ1-6, with a tentative D call TRBD1 (6 bases). This CDR3 is built from 18 residues. Trimming left V 0 bases short and J 0 bases short, with 13 bases between. Germline CDR1 reads SGHRS; CDR2 reads YFSETQ. The CDR3 here is CASSLGAGGRSYNSPLHF. The CDR3 bases are TGCGCCAGCAGCTTGGGGGCCGGGGGGCGCTCCTATAATTCACCCCTCCACTTT.

This rearrangement joins TRBV19 to TRBJ2-7, with 9 bases matching TRBD2. There are 17 residues in the CDR3. Per germline, CDR1 LNHDA and CDR2 SQIVND (reference sequence). J lost 2 bases, V lost 9 bases, and 17 bases had no gene match. The CDR3 DNA reads TGTGCCAGCAAGGCGGTGCTTAGCGGGGGCCCTCCCTACGAGCAGTACTTC. This translates into CASKAVLSGGPPYEQYF. The variable domain in full, completed from reference TRBV19 and TRBJ2-7, reads DGGITQSPKYLFRKEGQNVTLSCEQNLNHDAMYWYRQDPGQGLRLIYYSQIVNDFQKGDIAEGYSVSREKKESFPLTVTSAQKNPTAFYLCASKAVLSGGPPYEQYFGPGTRLTVT.

The chain combines TRBV19 with TRBJ2-7, with 7 bases identical to TRBD1. CDR3 length equals 14 residues. V shed 5 bases and J 4 bases; nucleotides not matched to a gene: 8. Germline V lookup: CDR1 LNHDA, CDR2 SQIVND (reference sequence). The CDR3 region is CASSAGQARYEQYF. The CDR3, as DNA: TGTGCCAGTAGTGCCGGACAGGCGAGATACGAGCAGTACTTC.

This clone has more than one count but fewer than ten. The genes are TRBV11-2 and TRBJ1-6, with D possibly TRBD1 on 5 matching bases. The CDR3 is made up of 16 amino acids. CDR1 SGHAT and CDR2 FQNNGV come from the germline V gene. Deletions cut 1 base from V and 0 bases from J, with 7 bases between. This CDR3 is CASSLGQSSYNSPLHF. DNA of the CDR3: TGTGCCAGCAGCTTAGGACAGAGCTCCTATAATTCACCCCTCCACTTT. Full variable domain (missing parts from reference TRBV11-2 and TRBJ1-6): EAGVAQSPRYKIIEKRQSVAFWCNPISGHATLYWYQQILGQGPKLLIQFQNNGVVDDSQLPKDRFSAERLKGVDSTLKIQPAKLEDSAVYLCASSLGQSSYNSPLHFGNGTRLTVT.

The chain has TRBV4-2 and TRBJ2-7, with a weak D call TRBD1 (5 bases). Between the trimmed V and J ends, which lost 3 bases and 5 bases, there was a span of 11 bases. Germline V lookup: CDR1 LGHNA, CDR2 YNFKEQ. The length of the CDR3 is 13 residues. CDR3 DNA sequence: TGTGCCAGCAGCCAGGCCCCCAGGGACGAGCAGTACTTC. Translated, it gives CASSQAPRDEQYF.

The chain couples TRBV5-1 to TRBJ2-2; D may be TRBD2 (5 bases). V gave up 0 bases and J gave up 7 bases, with 10 bases separating them. This CDR3 region has 14 residues. The germline CDR1 and CDR2 sequences are SGHRS and YFSETQ. CDR3 amino acids: CASSLGGRGGELFF. CDR3 nucleotides: TGCGCCAGCAGCTTGGGAGGGCGAGGCGGGGAGCTGTTTTTT.

J is TRBJ1-3 and V is TRBV4-1, with 7 nucleotides matching TRBD1. The CDR3 totals 15 residues. V was pared by 3 bases and J by 4 bases, with 6 bases of the junction left unmatched. The germline V gene encodes CDR1 MGHRA and CDR2 YSYEKL. The CDR3 sequence is CASSQNRGSGNTIYF. DNA of the CDR3: TGCGCCAGCAGCCAGAACAGGGGTTCGGGAAACACCATATATTTT.

This sequence joins TRBV19 and TRBJ1-2; 8 bases map to TRBD1. Germline CDR1 reads LNHDA; CDR2 reads SQIVND (reference sequence). The CDR3 length is 14 residues. Germline trimming cut 5 bases from V and 4 bases from J; bases unmatched to any gene: 6. CDR3 amino acids: CASSLTGGLYGYTF. Written as DNA, the CDR3 is TGTGCCAGTAGTTTAACAGGGGGTCTCTATGGCTACACCTTC.

This clone was seen a few times. The CDR3 region is CASSPRNGETQYF. The CDR3 DNA reads as TGTGCCAGCAGCCCCCGAAACGGGGAGACCCAGTACTTC. V is TRBV7-2 and J is TRBJ2-5, with D hard to call. V lost 5 bases to trimming and J lost 5 bases, with 12 bases between them. CDR3 length: 13 residues. Germline-derived CDR1 and CDR2 are SGHTA and FQGNSA.

This clone was seen a few times. The same CDR3 can be traced to other DNA sequences in this sample. The rearrangement uses TRBV5-1 and TRBJ2-7; 10 nucleotides align to TRBD1. In germline, CDR1 is SGHRS, CDR2 YFSETQ. The CDR3 runs to 14 residues. V dropped 0 bases and J dropped 4; count of bases not matched to a gene: 1. CDR3 sequence: CASSLGTGGYEQYF. In nucleotides, the CDR3 is TGCGCCAGCAGCTTGGGGACAGGGGGGTACGAGCAGTACTTC. Full variable domain (missing parts from reference TRBV5-1 and TRBJ2-7): KAGVTQTPRYLIKTRGQQVTLSCSPISGHRSVSWYQQTPGQGLQFLFEYFSETQRNKGNFPGRFSGRQFSNSRSEMNVSTLELGDSALYLCASSLGTGGYEQYFGPGTRLTVT.

As DNA, the CDR3 is TGTGCCAGCAGTGGAGTTGCAACTAATGAAAAACTGTTTTTT. As protein: CASSGVATNEKLFF. V usage is TRBV6-1 and J usage is TRBJ1-4; D is uncertain. Germline V gene lookup returns CDR1 MNHNS and CDR2 SASEGT. V lost 4 bases, J lost 0 bases, and 6 bases lay in between. The CDR3 extends over 14 amino acids.

The chain employs TRBV7-2 and TRBJ2-3; 7 bases match TRBD2. Germline V gene sequence: CDR1 SGHTA, CDR2 FQGNSA. The V gene end was trimmed by 4 bases and the J gene end by 0 bases; junction bases not matched to a gene: 16. The CDR3 runs to 19 residues. CDR3 amino acids: CASSSISPGLAASTDTQYF. For the CDR3, the DNA is TGTGCCAGCAGCTCGATATCCCCGGGGCTAGCGGCAAGCACAGATACGCAGTATTTT.

This clone has just a few counts. The chain has TRBV5-6 and TRBJ1-1; possible D gene TRBD1, 5 bases. Trimming pared 5 bases from V and 1 base from J, leaving 15 bases between. This CDR3 is 15 amino acids long. Per germline, CDR1 SGHDT and CDR2 YYEEEE. The DNA of the CDR3 is TGTGCCAGCAGAAATCAGCAGGGTCCGAACACTGAAGCTTTCTTT. As protein: CASRNQQGPNTEAFF.

This clone turned up a few times. The gene calls are TRBV29-1 and TRBJ2-7, with 10 nucleotides matching TRBD1. V gave up 6 bases and J gave up 6 bases; unmatched junction bases: 8. The CDR3 is 13 amino acids. Germline V lookup: CDR1 SQVTM, CDR2 ANQGSEA. DNA for the CDR3: TGCAGCGTGGGGACCGGGACAGGGGTCGAGCAGTACTTC. Translated, it gives CSVGTGTGVEQYF.

The V gene is TRBV5-8, the J gene TRBJ2-7, with D possibly TRBD1 on 6 matching bases. V lost 2 bases and J lost 0, with 15 bases in between. CDR1 is SGHTS, CDR2 YDEGEE, per germline. The CDR3 has 16 amino acids. The CDR3 is CASSFYATGSSYEQYF. Written as DNA, the CDR3 is TGTGCCAGCAGCTTTTACGCGACAGGTAGCTCCTACGAGCAGTACTTC. Full variable domain (outside the CDR3, taken from reference TRBV5-8 and TRBJ2-7): EAGVTQSPTHLIKTRGQQATLRCSPISGHTSVYWYQQALGLGLQFLLWYDEGEERNRGNFPPRFSGRQFPNYSSELNVNALELEDSALYLCASSFYATGSSYEQYFGPGTRLTVT.

This clone has a handful of counts. The V gene is TRBV2, the J gene TRBJ2-1; tentative D call: TRBD1 (6 bases). Looked up from germline, CDR1 is SNHLY and CDR2 is FYNNEI. The V end was cut by 3 bases, the J end by 0 bases, with 12 bases between. The CDR3 runs to 16 residues. CDR3 coding DNA: TGTGCCAGCAGTGATGCAGGGGCAGGCTCCTACAATGAGCAGTTCTTC. It codes for CASSDAGAGSYNEQFF. Supplemented by reference TRBV2 and TRBJ2-1, the full variable domain reads EPEVTQTPSHQVTQMGQEVILRCVPISNHLYFYWYRQILGQKVEFLVSFYNNEISEKSEIFDDQFSVERPDGSNFTLKIRSTKLEDSAMYFCASSDAGAGSYNEQFFGPGTRLTVL.

The rearrangement links TRBV18 to TRBJ2-7; 8 bases fit TRBD1. CDR3 length equals 14 residues. Unmatched junction bases numbered 7, after V lost 5 bases and J lost 4 bases. Looked up from germline, CDR1 is KGHSH and CDR2 is LQKENI. Here the CDR3 DNA reads TGTGCCAGCTCAGCGACAGGGGCCCGGTACGAGCAGTACTTC. It translates to CASSATGARYEQYF.

The chain employs TRBV7-9 and TRBJ2-5; 10 nucleotides match TRBD1. The CDR3 is 15 amino acids. V shed 3 bases and J 2 bases; nucleotides not matched to a gene: 3. The V gene's germline CDR1 is SEHNR and CDR2 FQNEAQ (reference sequence). The CDR3 is CASSFRDRGQETQYF. Here the CDR3 DNA reads TGTGCCAGCAGCTTCCGGGACAGGGGACAAGAGACCCAGTACTTC.

Only a few counts were recorded for this clone. V gene TRBV6-5 combines with J gene TRBJ1-2; 7 positions agree with TRBD1. V was pared by 7 bases and J by 5 bases, with 7 bases of the junction left unmatched. Germline V lookup: CDR1 MNHEY, CDR2 SVGAGI. The CDR3 has 13 amino acids. The CDR3 reads CASKEGDRYGYTF. CDR3 coding DNA: TGTGCCAGCAAAGAGGGGGACAGATATGGCTACACCTTC.

The chain's CDR3 is CASSLEGTGNQPQHF. The CDR3 DNA sequence: TGTGCCAGCAGCTTAGAGGGGACAGGCAATCAGCCCCAGCATTTT. V is TRBV7-2 and J is TRBJ1-5, with TRBD1 identical over 7 bases. CDR1 SGHTA and CDR2 FQGNSA come from the germline V gene. Trimming took 1 base from V and 2 from J; bases not matched to a gene: 2. CDR3 length: 15 amino acids.

This clone occurred a few times. The chain carries TRBV7-9 and TRBJ1-2; 8 bases agree with TRBD1. The J segment lost 4 bases and the V segment lost 5 bases, leaving 3 bases of the junction unmatched. Per germline, CDR1 SEHNR and CDR2 FQNEAQ (reference sequence). The CDR3 sequence is 13 residues long. The CDR3 reads CASSRGQVYGYTF. The CDR3 region has the DNA TGTGCCAGCAGCCGGGGACAGGTCTATGGCTACACCTTC.

The chain has TRBV4-1 and TRBJ1-2; 7 nucleotides match TRBD1. CDR1 and CDR2 from the germline V gene are MGHRA and YSYEKL. The trim removed 4 bases at V and 3 bases at J, leaving 11 bases unmatched. The CDR3 loop spans 16 amino acids. For the CDR3, the DNA is TGCGCCAGCAGCCCGATCCTAGACAGGGTAGACTATGGCTACACCTTC. This encodes CASSPILDRVDYGYTF.

The chain combines TRBV29-1 with TRBJ2-3, with unresolved D. Germline lookup yields CDR1 SQVTM and CDR2 ANQGSEA. This CDR3 contains 11 residues. V was clipped by 4 bases and J by 5 bases, with 7 bases between them. Here the CDR3 reads CSVAGGDTQYF. Written as DNA, the CDR3 is TGCAGCGTTGCCGGCGGAGATACGCAGTATTTT.